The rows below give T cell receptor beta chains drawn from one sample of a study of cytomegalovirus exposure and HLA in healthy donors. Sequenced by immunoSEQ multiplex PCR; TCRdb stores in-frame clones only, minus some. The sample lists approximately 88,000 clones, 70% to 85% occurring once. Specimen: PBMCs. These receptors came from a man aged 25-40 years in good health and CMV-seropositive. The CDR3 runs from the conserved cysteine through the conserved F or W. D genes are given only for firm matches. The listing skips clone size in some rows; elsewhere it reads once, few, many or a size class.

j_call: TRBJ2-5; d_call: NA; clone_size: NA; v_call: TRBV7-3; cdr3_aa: CASSLRGPKETQYF; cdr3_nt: TGTGCCAGCAGCTTAAGAGGCCCTAAAGAGACCCAGTACTTC
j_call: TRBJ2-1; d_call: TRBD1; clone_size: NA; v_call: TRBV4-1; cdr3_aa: CASSQDRDRGRGGYNEQFF; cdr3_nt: TGCGCCAGCAGCCAAGATCGGGACAGGGGCCGGGGGGGTTACAATGAGCAGTTCTTC
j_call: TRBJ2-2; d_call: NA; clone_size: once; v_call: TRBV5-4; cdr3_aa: CASSAKGATNTGELFF; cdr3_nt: TGTGCCAGCAGCGCAAAAGGGGCTACGAACACCGGGGAGCTGTTTTTT
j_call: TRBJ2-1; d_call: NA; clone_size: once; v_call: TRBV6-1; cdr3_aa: CASSESAGSYNEQFF; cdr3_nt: TGTGCCAGCTCCGAAAGCGCGGGTTCCTACAATGAGCAGTTCTTC
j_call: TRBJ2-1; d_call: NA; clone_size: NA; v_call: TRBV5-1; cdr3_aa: CASSLEPVGSYNEQFF; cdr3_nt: TGCGCCAGCAGCTTGGAACCGGTCGGGAGTTACAATGAGCAGTTCTTC
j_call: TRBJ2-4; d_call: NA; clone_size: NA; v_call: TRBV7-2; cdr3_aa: CASSLRWRDGINIQYF; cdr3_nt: TGTGCCAGCAGCTTAAGGTGGCGGGATGGGATAAACATTCAGTACTTC
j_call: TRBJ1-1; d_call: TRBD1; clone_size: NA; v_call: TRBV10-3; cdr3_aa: CAIIRTGEFTEAFF; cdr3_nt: TGTGCCATCATCCGGACAGGGGAATTCACTGAAGCTTTCTTT
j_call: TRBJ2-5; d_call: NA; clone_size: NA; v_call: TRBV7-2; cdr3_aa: CASSSGPGVTLQETQYF; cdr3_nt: TGTGCCAGCAGCTCCGGTCCGGGAGTAACTCTCCAAGAGACCCAGTACTTC
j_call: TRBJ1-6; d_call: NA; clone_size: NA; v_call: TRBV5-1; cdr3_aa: CASSLDEQLPLHF; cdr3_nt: TGCGCCAGCAGCTTGGACGAACAGTTGCCCCTCCACTTT
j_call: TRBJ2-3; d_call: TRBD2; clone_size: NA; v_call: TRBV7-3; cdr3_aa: CASSPTGGEADTQYF; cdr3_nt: TGTGCCAGCAGCCCCACGGGAGGAGAGGCAGATACGCAGTATTTT
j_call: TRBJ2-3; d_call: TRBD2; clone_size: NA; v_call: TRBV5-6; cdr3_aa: CASSLVTSGVPSTDTQYF; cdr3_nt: TGTGCCAGCAGCTTGGTGACTAGCGGGGTCCCTAGCACAGATACGCAGTATTTT
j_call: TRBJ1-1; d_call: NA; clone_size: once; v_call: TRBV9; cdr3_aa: CASSAQTRLDTEAFF; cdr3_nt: TGTGCCAGCAGCGCACAGACGAGATTAGACACTGAAGCTTTCTTT
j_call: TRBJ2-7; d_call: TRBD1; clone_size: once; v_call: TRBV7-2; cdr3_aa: CASSFWDRGVYEQYF; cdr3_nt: TGTGCCAGCAGCTTTTGGGACAGGGGGGTGTACGAGCAGTACTTC
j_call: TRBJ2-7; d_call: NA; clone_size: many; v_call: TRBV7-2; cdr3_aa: CASSKGGSSYEQYF; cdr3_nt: TGTGCCAGCTCTAAGGGGGGGTCCTCCTACGAGCAGTACTTC
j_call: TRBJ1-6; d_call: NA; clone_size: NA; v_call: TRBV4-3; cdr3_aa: CASSQGPARDKWDSPLHF; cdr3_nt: TGCGCCAGCAGCCAAGGGCCAGCCAGGGACAAGTGGGATTCACCCCTCCACTTT
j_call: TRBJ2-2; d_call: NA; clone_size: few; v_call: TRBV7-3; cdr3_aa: CASSLLGHNGELFF; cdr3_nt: TGTGCCAGCAGCTTACTAGGTCATAACGGGGAGCTGTTTTTT
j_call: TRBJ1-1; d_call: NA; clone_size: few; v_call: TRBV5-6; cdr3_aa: CASSRFVLLEAEAFF; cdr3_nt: TGTGCCAGCAGCCGTTTTGTTCTACTCGAGGCTGAAGCTTTCTTT
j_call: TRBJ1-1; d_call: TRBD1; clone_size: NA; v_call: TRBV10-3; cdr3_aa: CAISAGDRTATEAFF; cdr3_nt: TGTGCCATCAGTGCTGGGGACAGGACGGCCACTGAAGCTTTCTTT
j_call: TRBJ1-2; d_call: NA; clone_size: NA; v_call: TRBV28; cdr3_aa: CASTPGGDHYGYTF; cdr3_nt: TGTGCCAGCACCCCGGGGGGGGATCACTATGGCTACACCTTC
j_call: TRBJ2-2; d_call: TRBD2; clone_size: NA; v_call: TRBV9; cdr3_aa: CASSATSVPNTGELFF; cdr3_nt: TGTGCCAGCAGCGCAACTAGCGTCCCGAACACCGGGGAGCTGTTTTTT
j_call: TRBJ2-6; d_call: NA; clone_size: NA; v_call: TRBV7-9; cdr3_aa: CSYWDFSGANVLTF; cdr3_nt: TGTTCCTACTGGGACTTTTCTGGGGCCAACGTCCTGACTTTC
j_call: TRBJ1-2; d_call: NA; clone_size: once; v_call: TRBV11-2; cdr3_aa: CASSLGLEGHGYTF; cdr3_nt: TGTGCCAGCAGCTTAGGGTTAGAGGGCCATGGCTACACCTTC
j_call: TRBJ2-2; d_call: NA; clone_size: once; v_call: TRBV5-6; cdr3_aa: CASTPTPFLGETGELFF; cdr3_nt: TGTGCCAGCACCCCGACCCCTTTCCTCGGGGAAACCGGGGAGCTGTTTTTT
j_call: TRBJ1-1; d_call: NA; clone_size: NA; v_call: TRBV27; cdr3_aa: CASSLSQVTFMNTEAFF; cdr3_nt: TGTGCCAGCAGTTTATCTCAGGTTACCTTCATGAACACTGAAGCTTTCTTT
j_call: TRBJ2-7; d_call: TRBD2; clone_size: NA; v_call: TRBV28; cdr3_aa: CASSFREGPEQYF; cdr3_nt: TGTGCCAGCAGTTTCAGGGAGGGCCCCGAGCAGTACTTC
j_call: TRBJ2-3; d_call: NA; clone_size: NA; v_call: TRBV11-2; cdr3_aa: CASSALQGWTDTQYF; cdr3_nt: TGTGCCAGCAGCGCTCTCCAGGGTTGGACAGATACGCAGTATTTT
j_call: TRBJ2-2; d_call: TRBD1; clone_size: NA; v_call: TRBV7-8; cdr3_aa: CASSSTGVRNGELFF; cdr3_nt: TGTGCCAGCAGCTCTACAGGGGTTCGCAACGGGGAGCTGTTTTTT